The 12 T cell receptor beta chains reported below all come from one sample, sequenced in a study of T cells after yellow fever vaccination. Using its own MiXCR run on the 5' RACE reads, TCRdb lists one record per CDR3 protein. The profile shows 100,000 or so distinct CDR3 sequences, roughly 9% of them singletons. The source material was CD8+ T cells not binding an NS4B(214-222) dextramer, sorted from PBMCs, sampled more than 14 days after the first yellow fever vaccination. The receptors here all came from a man aged 18 to 30 who received the YFV17D yellow fever vaccine.

V usage is TRBV12-3 or TRBV12-4 and J usage is TRBJ2-3; TRBD2 is a possible D gene (6 bases). The CDR3 is 15 residues long. Trimming removed 3 bases at V and 6 bases at J, with 16 bases between. This CDR3 is CASSLGGTRPDTQYF. CDR3 bases: TGTGCCAGCAGTTTGGGCGGGACCAGACCGGATACGCAGTATTTT.

This clonotype was recorded many times. The CDR3 coding sequence is TGTGCCAGCAGCTTATTTATATGGGAGCAGTACGTC. It encodes CASSLFIWEQYV. The V call is TRBV7-8, the J call TRBJ2-7; D is unclear. The V and J ends lost 2 bases and 7 bases respectively, with 9 bases between them. The CDR3 totals 12 residues. Germline V gives CDR1 SGHVS, CDR2 FQNEAQ.

This clonotype occurred a few times. The chain carries TRBV20-1 and TRBJ2-1, with 9 positions matching TRBD2. Trimming cost V 6 bases and J 6 bases; bases outside gene matches: 9. Germline loops: CDR1 DFQATT, CDR2 SNEGSKA (reference sequence). This CDR3 comprises 14 residues. CDR3 residues: CSAPSGGPTNEQFF. CDR3 nucleotide sequence: TGCAGTGCGCCAAGCGGGGGGCCCACCAATGAGCAGTTCTTC.

This clonotype was found a few times. The gene calls are TRBV14 and TRBJ1-4; D uncertain. The CDR3 has 12 amino acids. Germline-derived CDR1 and CDR2 are SGHDN and FVKESK. Trimming took off 5 bases at V and 5 bases at J, with 6 bases between the two ends. CDR3 in amino acids: CASSVYNEKLFF. The CDR3 coding sequence is TGTGCCAGCAGCGTTTACAATGAAAAACTGTTTTTT.

The V gene is TRBV6-1, the J gene TRBJ1-3; 7 positions agree with TRBD1. The germline CDR1 and CDR2 sequences are MNHNS and SASEGT. This CDR3 has 17 amino acids. J was trimmed by 1 base and V by 5 bases; bases with no gene match: 11. The CDR3 nucleotides read TGTGCCAGCAGTCCGGGACAGACCATGTTTTCTGGAAACACCATATATTTT. Its translation: CASSPGQTMFSGNTIYF.

This clonotype showed up just a few times. This sequence joins TRBV12-5 and TRBJ2-1; 9 bases line up with TRBD1. The CDR3 length is 14 residues. Germline values: CDR1 LGHNT, CDR2 FRNRAP. V lost 5 bases, J lost 6 bases, and 5 bases stayed unmatched. CDR3: CASGPGTGTNEQFF. The DNA for the CDR3 is TGTGCTAGTGGTCCGGGGACAGGGACCAATGAGCAGTTCTTC. Using reference TRBV12-5 and TRBJ2-1 for the parts outside the CDR3, the full variable domain is DARVTQTPRHKVTEMGQEVTMRCQPILGHNTVFWYRQTMMQGLELLAYFRNRAPLDDSGMPKDRFSAEMPDATLATLKIQPSEPRDSAVYFCASGPGTGTNEQFFGPGTRLTVL.

The chain uses TRBV6-5 and TRBJ2-5; no clear D gene. Germline lookup yields CDR1 MNHEY and CDR2 SVGAGI. CDR3 size: 13 residues. The V end lost 2 bases, the J end lost 2 bases, and 6 bases lay between the germline ends. CDR3 DNA: TGTGCCAGCAGTTACGAAGGGCAAGAGACCCAGTACTTC. Protein sequence: CASSYEGQETQYF.

In its sample, this clonotype was seen a few times. V is TRBV7-6 and J is TRBJ2-1; tentative D call: TRBD2 (6 bases). Trimming pared 5 bases from V and 9 bases from J, leaving 11 bases between. The CDR3 consists of 12 residues. Per the germline V gene, CDR1 is SGHVS and CDR2 is FNYEAQ. The DNA of the CDR3 is TGTGCCAGCAGCGTTCCAGCGGGTGAGCAGTTCTTC. It translates to CASSVPAGEQFF.

There are many counts of this clonotype. The V gene is TRBV12-3 or TRBV12-4, the J gene TRBJ2-7; 8 bases match TRBD2. This CDR3 has 14 amino acids. The ends lost 6 bases at V and 2 bases at J; junction bases unmatched: 6. CDR3 nucleotide sequence: TGTGCCAGCAGCCACGGGACTAGACCCTACGAGCAGTACTTC. This encodes CASSHGTRPYEQYF.

This clonotype was recorded a few times. V gene TRBV6-5 combines with J gene TRBJ2-3; 8 bases map to TRBD1. Germline V CDR1 and CDR2: MNHEY, SVGAGI. This CDR3 has 16 residues. The trim removed 0 bases at V and 4 bases at J, leaving 6 bases unmatched. The CDR3 DNA sequence: TGTGCCAGCAGTTACTCCAATACAGGGGGGCCAGATACGCAGTATTTT. Its protein product is CASSYSNTGGPDTQYF.

This clonotype was counted between two and nine times. The rearrangement joins TRBV29-1 to TRBJ2-3; a possible D gene is TRBD2 (6 bases). CDR1 and CDR2 from the germline V gene are SQVTM and ANQGSEA. The CDR3 is 13 amino acids. The V end lost 6 bases, the J end lost 0 bases, and 10 bases lay between the germline ends. This CDR3 is CSVSLASTDTQYF. The DNA of the CDR3 is TGCAGCGTCTCACTAGCAAGCACAGATACGCAGTATTTT.

This clonotype was seen at least ten times. The rearrangement links TRBV12-3 or TRBV12-4 to TRBJ2-7; 7 bases are shared with TRBD1. There are 14 residues in the CDR3. The V segment lost 1 base and the J segment 5 bases; nucleotides outside the gene matches: 5. CDR3 sequence: CASSLEGAIHEQYF. The CDR3 DNA sequence: TGTGCCAGCAGTTTAGAGGGGGCTATCCACGAGCAGTACTTC.